The 23 T cell receptor beta chains in this list originate from one sample, sequenced in a study of cytomegalovirus exposure and HLA in healthy donors. PCR used 60 Vbeta primers and 13 Jbeta primers. This table comes from immunoSEQ multiplex PCR, and its TCRdb copy is limited to in-frame clones, with some not included. The sample has 150,000 to 200,000 clones, less than 90% seen once. The sample was PBMCs. These receptors all stem from a man aged 25-45 years in good health and CMV-seronegative.

V and J are TRBV15 and TRBJ1-6; D perhaps matches TRBD1 (5 bases). This CDR3 contains 13 residues. The germline V and J ends were trimmed by 4 bases and 10 bases, with 11 bases remaining between them. Germline CDR1 LNHNV, CDR2 YYDKDF (reference sequence). Here the CDR3 reads CATSITTDSPLHF. DNA of the CDR3: TGTGCCACCAGCATTACGACAGACTCACCCCTCCACTTT.

The rearrangement joins TRBV6-5 to TRBJ2-2; tentative D call: TRBD1 (5 bases). The CDR3 sequence is 16 residues long. V was clipped by 0 bases and J by 1 base, with 9 bases between them. Germline V gene data show CDR1 as MNHEY and CDR2 as SVGAGI. The CDR3 sequence is CASSYSSTVNTGELFF. The DNA of the CDR3 is TGTGCCAGCAGTTACTCGTCGACAGTGAACACCGGGGAGCTGTTTTTT.

The chain carries TRBV15 and TRBJ2-3; 10 bases match TRBD1. The germline gives CDR1 LNHNV, CDR2 YYDKDF (reference sequence). The ends lost 4 bases at V and 0 bases at J; junction bases unmatched: 10. This CDR3 spans 18 amino acids. CDR3 coding DNA: TGTGCCACCAGCACCCGGACAGGGGGGGAAACTAGCACAGATACGCAGTATTTT. Translated, it gives CATSTRTGGETSTDTQYF.

This chain connects TRBV5-6 to TRBJ1-2; D is ambiguous. CDR3 length: 14 amino acids. V lost 4 bases, J lost 1 base, and 11 bases lay in between. CDR1 is SGHDT, CDR2 YYEEEE, per germline. The CDR3, as DNA: TGTGCCAGCAGCCCTATATCGGGTAACTATGGCTACACCTTC. Protein product: CASSPISGNYGYTF.

This chain connects TRBV11-3 to TRBJ2-5; 11 nucleotides line up with TRBD1. The J call may be faulty, since TRBJ2-7 better matches the DNA end. Germline-derived CDR1 and CDR2 are SGHNT and YENEEA. The CDR3 length is 16 residues. CDR3 sequence (DNA): TGTGCCAGCAGCTTAGGGACAGGGGGCGTCTTTTACGAGCAGTACTTC. Translating it yields CASSLGTGGVFYEQYF.

This clone has more than one count but fewer than ten. The V gene is TRBV27, the J gene TRBJ1-4; TRBD1 agrees at 8 bases. The germline CDR1 and CDR2 sequences are MNHEY and SMNVEV (reference sequence). V shed 5 bases, J shed 7 bases, and the junction held 12 bases outside the gene matches. The CDR3 loop spans 16 amino acids. The CDR3 DNA sequence: TGTGCCAGCAGTCCTACTGGACAGGGAACGGGTGAAAAACTGTTTTTT. It translates to CASSPTGQGTGEKLFF. The full variable domain, completed using reference TRBV27 and TRBJ1-4, is EAQVTQNPRYLITVTGKKLTVTCSQNMNHEYMSWYRQDPGLGLRQIYYSMNVEVTDKGDVPEGYKVSRKEKRNFPLILESPSPNQTSLYFCASSPTGQGTGEKLFFGSGTQLSVL.

This rearrangement joins TRBV6-1 to TRBJ1-3, with D possibly being TRBD1 (6 bases). The ends were cut back, 3 bases at V and 2 bases at J, with 26 bases in the middle. This CDR3 region has 20 residues. The germline V gene has CDR1 MNHNS and CDR2 SASEGT. The CDR3 DNA is TGTGCCAGCAGTGACCTCGGAATCTCCTGGGGGACACAGACTGGAAACACCATATATTTT. Protein sequence: CASSDLGISWGTQTGNTIYF.

The gene calls are TRBV7-8 and TRBJ2-1; TRBD1 agrees at 7 bases. The CDR3 loop spans 14 amino acids. Germline V gene data show CDR1 as SGHVS and CDR2 as FQNEAQ. V shed 5 bases and J 2 bases; nucleotides not matched to a gene: 3. The CDR3 nucleotides are TGTGCCAGCAGCGTGGGGACAGCCTACAATGAGCAGTTCTTC. It specifies CASSVGTAYNEQFF.

The rearrangement joins TRBV6-5 to TRBJ1-2; D is perhaps TRBD1 (6 bases). The CDR3 length is 13 residues. The V end was cut by 5 bases, the J end by 2 bases, with 9 bases between. Germline V lookup: CDR1 MNHEY, CDR2 SVGAGI. The CDR3 coding sequence is TGTGCCAGCAGTCCGACAGGAAACTATGGCTACACCTTC. This codes for CASSPTGNYGYTF.

The chain carries TRBV5-1 and TRBJ2-1; a possible D gene is TRBD2 (6 bases). Per germline, CDR1 SGHRS and CDR2 YFSETQ. V lost 4 bases, J lost 5 bases, and 10 bases lay in between. The length of the CDR3 is 13 residues. The CDR3 nucleotides read TGCGCCAGCAGCGGGGGACTTCACAATGAGCAGTTCTTC. It yields the protein CASSGGLHNEQFF.

Of note for this clone: Compared with germline, one end of the junction differs, possibly owing to a read error. This chain uses TRBV7-9 with TRBJ2-7, with D possibly TRBD1 on 7 matching bases. This CDR3 has 15 amino acids. Germline V lookup: CDR1 SEHNR, CDR2 FQNEAQ (reference sequence). DNA for the CDR3: TGTTCCAGCAGCTTAGTACGCGGGACAGACTACGAGCAGTACTTC. Translated, it gives CSSSLVRGTDYEQYF.

V and J are TRBV7-9 and TRBJ2-1; D perhaps matches TRBD2 (5 bases). Germline CDR1 is SEHNR and CDR2 is FQNEAQ (reference sequence). Deletions cut 5 bases from V and 3 bases from J, with 11 bases between. This CDR3 region has 14 residues. The chain's CDR3 is CASSPPGVYNEQFF. In DNA, the CDR3 is TGTGCCAGCAGCCCTCCCGGGGTCTACAATGAGCAGTTCTTC.

V is TRBV7-2 and J is TRBJ1-5; no reliable D call. V lost 2 bases, J lost 4 bases, and 12 bases lay in between. The CDR3 has 15 residues. Per the germline V gene, CDR1 is SGHTA and CDR2 is FQGNSA. CDR3 protein: CASSLTRGSNQPQHF. Written as DNA, the CDR3 is TGTGCCAGCAGCTTAACCCGGGGAAGTAATCAGCCCCAGCATTTT.

This sequence joins TRBV7-9 and TRBJ2-3, with 8 bases matching TRBD1. Trimming at V came to 5 bases and at J to 4 bases, leaving 5 bases not matched to a gene. In germline, CDR1 is SEHNR, CDR2 FQNEAQ (reference sequence). The CDR3 is 14 residues long. The CDR3 spells CASSTDRGSDTQYF. CDR3 DNA: TGTGCCAGCAGCACAGACAGGGGTTCAGATACGCAGTATTTT.

The chain combines TRBV27 with TRBJ2-5, with D maybe TRBD2 (6 bases). This CDR3 region has 17 residues. Germline assignment: CDR1 MNHEY and CDR2 SMNVEV (reference sequence). V was pared by 2 bases and J by 13 bases, with 29 bases between. CDR3 protein: CASSLRPLGAGPKVGYF. As DNA, the CDR3 is TGTGCCAGCAGTTTACGGCCCCTAGGAGCGGGCCCCAAGGTGGGGTACTTC.

The chain is built from TRBV7-9 and TRBJ2-7; TRBD1 agrees at 10 bases. J gave up 6 bases and V 1 base, and 6 bases lay outside the gene matches. This CDR3 comprises 15 residues. Germline CDR1 reads SEHNR; CDR2 reads FQNEAQ (reference sequence). CDR3 loop: CASSLGPGQGFEQYF. CDR3 sequence (DNA): TGTGCCAGCAGCTTAGGACCGGGACAGGGGTTCGAGCAGTACTTC.

As to this clone: Other nucleotide sequences from this sample produce the same CDR3. The rearrangement links TRBV5-6 to TRBJ1-1; weak D call: TRBD1 (5 bases). Trimming removed 0 bases at V and 1 base at J, with 16 bases between. The CDR3 covers 17 residues. Germline V gives CDR1 SGHDT, CDR2 YYEEEE. CDR3 nucleotides: TGTGCCAGCAGCTTGGAGGCAGGGAAGCGAGGGAACACTGAAGCTTTCTTT. It is translated as CASSLEAGKRGNTEAFF.

The chain has TRBV19 and TRBJ1-1, with D perhaps matching TRBD1 (5 bases). The CDR3 length is 15 residues. Trimming removed 1 base from V and 1 base from J, with 10 bases in between. Germline CDR1 and CDR2: LNHDA and SQIVND (reference sequence). The CDR3 coding sequence is TGTGCCAGTAGTATAGTGGAGACAGAGAACACTGAAGCTTTCTTT. This codes for CASSIVETENTEAFF.

The chain has TRBV30 and TRBJ2-2, with D possibly TRBD1 on 5 matching bases. Trimming left V 5 bases short and J 4 bases short, with 11 bases between. The CDR3 spans 13 residues. Germline-derived CDR1 and CDR2 are GTSNPN and SVGIG (reference sequence). The CDR3 DNA reads TGTGCCTGGCTCCAGGGTCGCACCGGGGAGCTGTTTTTT. Residues: CAWLQGRTGELFF.

The V call is TRBV6-6, the J call TRBJ2-5; tentative D call: TRBD1 (7 bases). CDR1 MNHNY and CDR2 SVGAGI come from the germline V gene (reference sequence). V lost 6 bases to trimming and J lost 5 bases, with 10 bases between them. The CDR3 extends over 12 amino acids. The CDR3, as DNA: TGTGCCAGCAGCCAGGGGGGCGAGACCCAGTACTTC. Its translation: CASSQGGETQYF.

The chain joins TRBV28 to TRBJ2-7; no definite D call. Germline CDR1 MDHEN, CDR2 SYDVKM. The CDR3 has 13 amino acids. CDR3 protein: CAFHGNRDYEQYF. CDR3 coding DNA: TGTGCTTTTCATGGAAACAGAGACTACGAGCAGTACTTC.

The chain carries TRBV5-5 and TRBJ1-4; D remains ambiguous. This CDR3 spans 18 amino acids. The germline CDR1 and CDR2 sequences are SGHKS and YYEKEE (reference sequence). Trimming left V 4 bases short and J 0 bases short, with 19 bases between. The DNA of the CDR3 is TGTGCCAGCAGCACTCCCGAGAGGGAAGTCACAACTAATGAAAAACTGTTTTTT. Amino acids: CASSTPEREVTTNEKLFF.

The chain combines TRBV12-5 with TRBJ2-5, with D possibly TRBD2 on 5 matching bases. Germline V gene lookup returns CDR1 LGHNT and CDR2 FRNRAP. The V and J ends lost 1 base and 10 bases respectively, with 7 bases between them. The CDR3 runs 11 residues. The CDR3 here is CASGLGEGQYF. DNA for the CDR3: TGTGCTAGTGGTTTGGGTGAGGGCCAGTACTTC.